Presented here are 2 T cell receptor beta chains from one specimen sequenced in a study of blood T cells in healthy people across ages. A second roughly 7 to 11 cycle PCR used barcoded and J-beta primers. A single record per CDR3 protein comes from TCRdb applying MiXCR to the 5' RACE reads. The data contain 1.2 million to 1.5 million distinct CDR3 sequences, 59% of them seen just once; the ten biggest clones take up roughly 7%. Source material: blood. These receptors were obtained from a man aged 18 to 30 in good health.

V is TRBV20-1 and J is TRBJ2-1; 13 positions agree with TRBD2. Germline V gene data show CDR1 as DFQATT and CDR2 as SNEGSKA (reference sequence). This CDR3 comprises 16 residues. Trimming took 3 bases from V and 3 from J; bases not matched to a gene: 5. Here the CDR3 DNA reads TGCAGTGCTAGGCCCACTAGCGGGGGGGGCTACAATGAGCAGTTCTTC. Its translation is CSARPTSGGGYNEQFF.

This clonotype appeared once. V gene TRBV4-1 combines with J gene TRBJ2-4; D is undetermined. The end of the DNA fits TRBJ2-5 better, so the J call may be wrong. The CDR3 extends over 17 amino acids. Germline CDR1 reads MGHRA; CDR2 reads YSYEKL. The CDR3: CASSQPAPRLSQETQYF. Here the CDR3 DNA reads TGCGCCAGCAGCCAACCTGCCCCCAGATTAAGCCAAGAGACCCAGTACTTC.